This TCR beta chain appears in the sequencing data of a study of blood T cell repertoires in COVID-19. Study-level background: The United States, Italy and Spain were the sources of the acute and convalescent COVID-19 samples.

Original processing notes: Amplified reference gene primers provided the basis for estimating nucleated cell counts. Using immunoSEQ multiplex PCR, the repertoire was profiled, and TCRdb retains in-frame clones only, with some absent. Clone size and the V and J calls come from that table; the DNA yielded D and trimming. The sample shows approximately 120,000 clones, 85% to 90% of them seen only once. The receptor was isolated from a human donor in a cohort sampled during active COVID-19. The sequenced material came from peripheral blood.

The CDR3 loop is CASSKEPGFANTGELFF. The CDR3, as DNA: TGTGCCAGCAGCAAAGAGCCGGGTTTCGCGAACACCGGGGAGCTGTTTTTT. The chain couples TRBV21-1 to TRBJ2-2; TRBD2 is the table's D call, not checked against the DNA. TRBV21-1 is shown as a pseudogene. The CDR3 length is 17 residues.